A single sample is the source of the 23 T cell receptor beta chains below, sequenced in a study of radiotherapy plus CTLA-4 blockade in lung cancer. Profiling relied on immunoSEQ multiplex PCR, and the TCRdb table lists in-frame clones only, not all of them. The repertoire holds 52,000 or so clones, 82% seen once, with 6% to 7.5% in the top ten. This material consisted of peripheral blood, taken from a patient treated with radiotherapy plus ipilimumab. All receptors come from a human donor with non-small cell lung cancer whose response to radiotherapy plus ipilimumab could not be evaluated.

The chain recombines TRBV5-1 with TRBJ2-3; possible D gene TRBD2, 6 bases. This CDR3 region has 12 residues. Germline V CDR1 and CDR2: SGHRS, YFSETQ. Trimming cost V 4 bases and J 6 bases, with 9 bases left between them. The CDR3 DNA reads as TGCGCCAGCAGCCTCGCGGGGGATACGCAGTATTTT. Its protein is CASSLAGDTQYF.

On this clone: The sample carries other DNA sequences with the same CDR3. J is TRBJ2-5 and V is TRBV7-9; tentatively, D is TRBD1 (5 bases). The CDR3 extends over 14 amino acids. Germline CDR1 is SEHNR and CDR2 is FQNEAQ (reference sequence). Trimming stripped 1 base from V and 5 bases from J, with 11 bases between. CDR3 nucleotides: TGTGCCAGCAGCTTAGGGCAGGGTGTGGAGACCCAGTACTTC. Its translation is CASSLGQGVETQYF.

This clone was recorded once. This chain connects TRBV27 to TRBJ2-3; 8 nucleotides line up with TRBD1. CDR3 length: 15 residues. The junction had 12 bases not matched to a gene; V was cut back by 6 bases and J by 7 bases. Germline-derived CDR1 and CDR2 are MNHEY and SMNVEV (reference sequence). CDR3 in DNA: TGTGCCAGCAGAATCCGGACAGGGACGGAAAATACGCAGTATTTT. It encodes CASRIRTGTENTQYF.

There are a few counts of this clone. The gene calls are TRBV4-3 and TRBJ2-2; D is uncertain. This CDR3 is built from 14 residues. Germline CDR1 is LGHNA and CDR2 is YSLEER. V shed 4 bases and J shed 7 bases, with 13 bases lying between them. This CDR3 is CASSPYGALGELFF. The CDR3 region has the DNA TGCGCCAGCAGCCCCTACGGAGCGCTCGGGGAGCTGTTTTTT.

The chain recombines TRBV30 with TRBJ2-5; 8 bases line up with TRBD1. Looked up from germline, CDR1 is GTSNPN and CDR2 is SVGIG (reference sequence). This CDR3 is 13 amino acids long. Unmatched junction bases numbered 4, after V lost 0 bases and J lost 7 bases. The CDR3 sequence: CAWSVQGAGTQYF. DNA for the CDR3: TGTGCCTGGAGTGTGCAGGGGGCAGGGACCCAGTACTTC.

The chain uses TRBV4-3 and TRBJ2-1; the D gene is possibly TRBD1 (6 bases). The germline V gene has CDR1 LGHNA and CDR2 YSLEER. The CDR3 is made up of 15 amino acids. The germline V and J ends were trimmed by 4 bases and 0 bases, with 10 bases remaining between them. This CDR3 reads CASSRTDRSYNEQFF. DNA of the CDR3: TGCGCCAGCAGCCGGACAGACCGCTCCTACAATGAGCAGTTCTTC.

This chain connects TRBV7-2 to TRBJ1-1, with D unresolved. CDR1 is SGHTA, CDR2 FQGNSA, per germline. The CDR3 has 13 residues. Trimming stripped 2 bases from V and 1 base from J, with 5 bases between. As DNA, the CDR3 is TGTGCCAGCAGCTTAAACAGGAACACTGAAGCTTTCTTT. Its protein product is CASSLNRNTEAFF.

This clone was counted once. This chain links TRBV4-2 with TRBJ2-2; 10 bases fit TRBD2. The J segment lost 5 bases and the V segment lost 3 bases, leaving 6 bases of the junction unmatched. Germline values: CDR1 LGHNA, CDR2 YNFKEQ. The CDR3 has 16 amino acids. CDR3 residues: CASSHGLADQTGELFF. As DNA, the CDR3 is TGTGCCAGCAGCCATGGACTAGCGGACCAAACCGGGGAGCTGTTTTTT.

The chain has TRBV29-1 and TRBJ2-7, with a possible D match to TRBD2 (5 bases). The CDR3 spans 14 residues. V lost 6 bases and J lost 6, with 21 bases in between. Germline V gene lookup returns CDR1 SQVTM and CDR2 ANQGSEA. The CDR3 DNA reads as TGCAGCGTAGGGTCGCTCTTGGGGAGTAGCGAGCAGTACTTC. Translating it yields CSVGSLLGSSEQYF.

This clone was recorded only once. This rearrangement joins TRBV5-1 to TRBJ1-2, with TRBD1 matching 7 bases. The CDR3 consists of 14 residues. The germline V gene has CDR1 SGHRS and CDR2 YFSETQ. Losses at the gene ends were 7 bases for V and 4 bases for J; bases not matched to a gene: 10. CDR3 residues: CASFPGGTVYGYTF. In nucleotides, the CDR3 is TGCGCCAGCTTCCCGGGCGGGACAGTCTATGGCTACACCTTC.

The chain has TRBV19 and TRBJ2-5; 14 bases are shared with TRBD2. CDR3 size: 16 residues. Germline CDR1 is LNHDA and CDR2 is SQIVND (reference sequence). J gave up 2 bases and V 1 base, and 0 bases lay outside the gene matches. The DNA of the CDR3 is TGTGCCAGTAGTATAGGGACTAGCGGGGGGCAAGAGACCCAGTACTTC. This gives the protein CASSIGTSGGQETQYF.

The CDR3 bases are TGCGCCAGCAGCTCCCCTGGTAGGCACGCGGGACTAGCCTACAATGAGCAGTTCTTC. This gives the protein CASSSPGRHAGLAYNEQFF. The J gene is TRBJ2-1, the V gene TRBV5-1; 8 bases are a match to TRBD2. Looked up from germline, CDR1 is SGHRS and CDR2 is YFSETQ. V lost 3 bases, J lost 2 bases, and 16 bases stayed unmatched. The CDR3 is 19 amino acids.

The rearrangement joins TRBV7-9 to TRBJ1-4; D may be TRBD1 (5 bases). This CDR3 contains 15 residues. The germline V and J ends were trimmed by 2 bases and 4 bases, with 11 bases remaining between them. CDR1 SEHNR and CDR2 FQNEAQ come from the germline V gene (reference sequence). The DNA for the CDR3 is TGTGCCAGCAGCTTACAGGGTGACTTTAATGAAAAACTGTTTTTT. It translates to CASSLQGDFNEKLFF.

The rearrangement uses TRBV14 and TRBJ2-3, with 9 bases aligning to TRBD2. CDR3 size: 16 residues. Germline values: CDR1 SGHDN, CDR2 FVKESK. With V trimmed by 2 bases and J by 4 bases, 7 bases remained unmatched. The chain's CDR3 is CASSQLSGSAADTQYF. The DNA of the CDR3 is TGTGCCAGCAGCCAACTTAGCGGGAGTGCCGCAGATACGCAGTATTTT.

The V gene is TRBV4-1, the J gene TRBJ1-1, with D tentatively TRBD1 (5 bases). V was clipped by 2 bases and J by 3 bases, with 16 bases between them. The V gene's germline CDR1 is MGHRA and CDR2 YSYEKL. The CDR3 has 16 residues. The CDR3 reads CASSQLYDRTDTEAFF. DNA for the CDR3: TGCGCCAGCAGCCAACTCTATGACAGAACGGACACTGAAGCTTTCTTT.

The chain couples TRBV27 to TRBJ2-2; 8 positions match TRBD1. CDR3 length equals 16 residues. CDR1 and CDR2 from the germline V gene are MNHEY and SMNVEV (reference sequence). The V and J ends lost 3 bases and 6 bases, in that order; junction bases with no gene match: 9. CDR3 coding DNA: TGTGCCAGCAGTTTTGACAGGGGAGCTGAATCCGGGGAGCTGTTTTTT. This codes for CASSFDRGAESGELFF.

V gene TRBV12-5 combines with J gene TRBJ1-5; 8 positions agree with TRBD1. The CDR3 runs 15 residues. With 6 bases clipped from V and 2 bases from J, the junction kept 6 bases outside the gene matches. From germline, CDR1 is LGHNT and CDR2 FRNRAP. CDR3 sequence: CASGLDRGGNQPQHF. CDR3 coding DNA: TGTGCTAGTGGCCTCGACAGGGGTGGCAATCAGCCCCAGCATTTT.

The chain is built from TRBV12-5 and TRBJ1-5, with 8 bases aligning to TRBD1. Germline V gives CDR1 LGHNT, CDR2 FRNRAP. Trimming at V came to 6 bases and at J to 3 bases, leaving 7 bases not matched to a gene. CDR3 length: 15 residues. Written as DNA, the CDR3 is TGTGCTAGTGGGCCCGACAGGGGTTTCAATCAGCCCCAGCATTTT. Amino acids: CASGPDRGFNQPQHF.

The rearrangement uses TRBV4-3 and TRBJ2-4, with 7 nucleotides matching TRBD2. The CDR3 contains 14 residues. From germline, CDR1 is LGHNA and CDR2 YSLEER. V lost 4 bases to trimming and J lost 7 bases; unmatched junction nucleotides: 7. CDR3 protein: CASSLGLGENIQYF. In DNA, the CDR3 is TGCGCCAGCAGCCTCGGACTAGGAGAGAACATTCAGTACTTC.

The V and J genes are TRBV25-1 and TRBJ2-1; TRBD1 agrees at 7 bases. Per germline, CDR1 MGHDK and CDR2 SYGVNS. V dropped 4 bases and J dropped 8; count of bases not matched to a gene: 14. The CDR3 is made up of 16 amino acids. CDR3 bases: TGTGCCAGCAGTGGAGACAGGGCAAAGGAAGGCGATGAGCAGTTCTTC. Translated: CASSGDRAKEGDEQFF.

The rearrangement uses TRBV18 and TRBJ2-5; 15 bases map to TRBD2. Trimming took 1 base from V and 4 from J; bases not matched to a gene: 4. The germline CDR1 and CDR2 sequences are KGHSH and LQKENI. The length of the CDR3 is 17 residues. In nucleotides, the CDR3 is TGTGCCAGCTCACCACTTCCGGGACTAGCGGGGGGAGAGACCCAGTACTTC. This translates into CASSPLPGLAGGETQYF.

The chain couples TRBV18 to TRBJ2-5, with 8 bases that match TRBD2. The CDR3 sequence is 15 residues long. After removal of 2 bases from V and 5 bases from J, the junction contained 7 bases not matched to a gene. Germline lookup yields CDR1 KGHSH and CDR2 LQKENI. CDR3 coding DNA: TGTGCCAGCTCACCAGGGACTAGTTATTTTGAGACCCAGTACTTC. As protein: CASSPGTSYFETQYF. The full variable domain, in which reference TRBV18 and TRBJ2-5 provide the parts outside the CDR3, is NAGVMQNPRHLVRRRGQEARLRCSPMKGHSHVYWYRQLPEEGLKFMVYLQKENIIDESGMPKERFSAEFPKEGPSILRIQQVVRGDSAAYFCASSPGTSYFETQYFGPGTRLLVL.

The chain carries TRBV6-5 and TRBJ2-5; 9 positions match TRBD1. The end of the DNA is better explained by TRBJ2-7, so the J call may be wrong. CDR3 length: 13 amino acids. Germline V lookup: CDR1 MNHEY, CDR2 SVGAGI. CDR3 amino acids: CASSLDRGYEQYF. CDR3 coding DNA: TGTGCCAGCAGTCTAGACAGGGGGTACGAGCAGTACTTC.